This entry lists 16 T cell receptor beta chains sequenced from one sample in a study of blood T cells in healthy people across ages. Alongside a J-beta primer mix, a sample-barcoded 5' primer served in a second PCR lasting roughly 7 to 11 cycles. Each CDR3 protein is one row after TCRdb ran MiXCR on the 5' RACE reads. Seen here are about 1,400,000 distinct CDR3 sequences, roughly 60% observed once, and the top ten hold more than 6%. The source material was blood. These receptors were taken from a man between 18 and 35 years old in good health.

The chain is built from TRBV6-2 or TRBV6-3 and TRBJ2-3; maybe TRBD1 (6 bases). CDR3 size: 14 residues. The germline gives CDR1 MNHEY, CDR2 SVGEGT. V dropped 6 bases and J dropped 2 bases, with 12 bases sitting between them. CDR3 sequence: CASRDRDNTDTQYF. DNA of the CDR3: TGTGCCAGCAGAGATCGGGACAACACAGATACGCAGTATTTT.

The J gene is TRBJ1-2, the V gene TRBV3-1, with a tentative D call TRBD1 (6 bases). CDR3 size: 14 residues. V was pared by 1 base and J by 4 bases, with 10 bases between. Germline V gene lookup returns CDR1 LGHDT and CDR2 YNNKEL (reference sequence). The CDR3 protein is CASSQATGSYGYTF. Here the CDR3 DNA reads TGTGCCAGCAGCCAAGCGACAGGAAGCTATGGCTACACCTTC. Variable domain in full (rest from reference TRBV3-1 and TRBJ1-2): DTAVSQTPKYLVTQMGNDKSIKCEQNLGHDTMYWYKQDSKKFLKIMFSYNNKELIINETVPNRFSPKSPDKAHLNLHINSLELGDSAVYFCASSQATGSYGYTFGSGTRLTVV.

CDR3 nucleotides: TGCAGCGTCTTTAGGGAGAGGACTGAAGCTTTCTTT. The encoded protein is CSVFRERTEAFF. This chain uses TRBV29-1 with TRBJ1-1; D gene ambiguous. This CDR3 contains 12 residues. Germline V gene data show CDR1 as SQVTM and CDR2 as ANQGSEA. The ends were cut back, 6 bases at V and 5 bases at J, with 13 bases in the middle.

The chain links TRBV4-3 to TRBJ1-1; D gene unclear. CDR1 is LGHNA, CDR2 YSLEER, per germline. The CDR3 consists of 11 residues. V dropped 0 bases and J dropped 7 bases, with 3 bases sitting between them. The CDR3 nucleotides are TGCGCCAGCAGCCAAGACAATGAAGCTTTCTTT. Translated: CASSQDNEAFF.

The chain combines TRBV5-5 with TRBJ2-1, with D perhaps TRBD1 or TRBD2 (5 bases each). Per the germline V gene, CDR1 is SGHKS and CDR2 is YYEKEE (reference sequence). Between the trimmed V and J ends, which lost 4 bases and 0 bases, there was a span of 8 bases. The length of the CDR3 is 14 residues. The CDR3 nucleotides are TGTGCCAGCAGCGAGGGGAACTCCTACAATGAGCAGTTCTTC. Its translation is CASSEGNSYNEQFF.

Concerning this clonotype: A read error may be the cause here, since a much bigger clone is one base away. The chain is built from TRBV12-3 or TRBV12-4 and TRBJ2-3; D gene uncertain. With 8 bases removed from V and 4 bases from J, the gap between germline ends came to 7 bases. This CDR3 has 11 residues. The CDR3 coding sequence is TGTGCCAGCCAAAACGCAGATACGCAGTATTTT. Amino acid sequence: CASQNADTQYF.

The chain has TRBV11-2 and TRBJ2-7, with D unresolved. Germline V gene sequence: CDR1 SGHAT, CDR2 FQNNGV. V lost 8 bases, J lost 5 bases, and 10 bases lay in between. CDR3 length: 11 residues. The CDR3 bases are TGTGCCAGCGCTAATCCCCACGAGCAGTACTTC. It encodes CASANPHEQYF. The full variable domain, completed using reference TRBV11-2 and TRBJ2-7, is EAGVAQSPRYKIIEKRQSVAFWCNPISGHATLYWYQQILGQGPKLLIQFQNNGVVDDSQLPKDRFSAERLKGVDSTLKIQPAKLEDSAVYLCASANPHEQYFGPGTRLTVT.

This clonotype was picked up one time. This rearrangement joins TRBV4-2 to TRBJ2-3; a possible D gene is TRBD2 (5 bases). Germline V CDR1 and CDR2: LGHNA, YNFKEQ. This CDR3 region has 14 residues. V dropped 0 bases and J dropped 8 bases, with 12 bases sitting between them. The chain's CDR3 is CASSQDLSAGTQYF. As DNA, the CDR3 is TGTGCCAGCAGCCAAGATCTCAGCGCGGGTACGCAGTATTTT.

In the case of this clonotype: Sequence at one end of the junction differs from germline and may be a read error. CDR3 sequence (DNA): TGTGCCAGCATGCCGGGGGGGCACAAGTATGGATACACCTTC. As protein: CASMPGGHKYGYTF. The chain couples TRBV27 to TRBJ1-2; D may be TRBD1 (6 bases). Germline-derived CDR1 and CDR2 are MNHEY and SMNVEV (reference sequence). This CDR3 spans 14 amino acids.

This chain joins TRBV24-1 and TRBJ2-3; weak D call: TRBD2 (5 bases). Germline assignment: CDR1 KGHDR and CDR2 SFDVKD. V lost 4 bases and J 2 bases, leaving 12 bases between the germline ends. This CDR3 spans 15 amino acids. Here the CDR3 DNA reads TGTGCCACCAGTGACGGGGTCACCTCCACAGATACGCAGTATTTT. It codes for CATSDGVTSTDTQYF.

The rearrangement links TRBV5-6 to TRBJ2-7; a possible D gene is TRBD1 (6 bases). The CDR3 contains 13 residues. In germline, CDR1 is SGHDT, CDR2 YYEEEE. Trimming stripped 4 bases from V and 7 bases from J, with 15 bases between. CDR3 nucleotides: TGTGCCAGCAGCAGACCACAGGGTTTGGAGCAGTACTTC. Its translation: CASSRPQGLEQYF. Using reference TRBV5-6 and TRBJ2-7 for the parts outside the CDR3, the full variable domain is DAGVTQSPTHLIKTRGQQVTLRCSPKSGHDTVSWYQQALGQGPQFIFQYYEEEERQRGNFPDRFSGHQFPNYSSELNVNALLLGDSALYLCASSRPQGLEQYFGPGTRLTVT.

The CDR3 region has the DNA TGCGCCAGCAGCTTGGAAACGGGGGCAGCAGTAAAAGGCTACACCTTC. It translates to CASSLETGAAVKGYTF. The rearrangement uses TRBV5-1 and TRBJ1-2; a weak D match, TRBD1 (6 bases). The CDR3 runs 16 residues. Trimming took off 0 bases at V and 8 bases at J, with 20 bases between the two ends. CDR1 SGHRS and CDR2 YFSETQ come from the germline V gene.

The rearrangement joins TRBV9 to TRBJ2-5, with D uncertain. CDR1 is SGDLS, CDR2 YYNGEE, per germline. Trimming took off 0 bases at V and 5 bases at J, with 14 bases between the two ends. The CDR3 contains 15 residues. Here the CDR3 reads CASSVGIRNMETQYF. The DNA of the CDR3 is TGTGCCAGCAGCGTAGGGATCAGAAATATGGAGACCCAGTACTTC.

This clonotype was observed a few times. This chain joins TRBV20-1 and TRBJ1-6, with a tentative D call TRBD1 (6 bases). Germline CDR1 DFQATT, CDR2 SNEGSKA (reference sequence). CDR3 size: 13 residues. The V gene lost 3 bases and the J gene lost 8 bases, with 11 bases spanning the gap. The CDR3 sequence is CSASEGGDSPLHF. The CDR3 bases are TGCAGTGCTAGTGAGGGGGGCGATTCACCCCTCCACTTT.

CDR3 DNA sequence: TGTGCCAGCAGTTACTCGACGGCTAGAGCCACAGATACGCAGTATTTT. Its protein is CASSYSTARATDTQYF. The rearrangement links TRBV6-5 to TRBJ2-3; no clear D gene. The CDR3 runs 16 residues. With 0 bases removed from V and 2 bases from J, the gap between germline ends came to 12 bases. Looked up from germline, CDR1 is MNHEY and CDR2 is SVGAGI.

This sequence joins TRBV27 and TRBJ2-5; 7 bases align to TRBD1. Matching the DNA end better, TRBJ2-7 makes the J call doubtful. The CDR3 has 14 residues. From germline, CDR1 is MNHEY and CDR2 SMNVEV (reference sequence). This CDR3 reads CASSLQGDSYEQYF. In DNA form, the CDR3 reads TGTGCCAGCAGTTTACAGGGGGACTCCTACGAGCAGTACTTC.